Following are 20 T cell receptor beta chains from one sample sequenced in a study of cytomegalovirus exposure and HLA in healthy donors. The table came from immunoSEQ multiplex PCR; TCRdb's copy has only in-frame clones and leaves some out. The data hold over 150,000 clones, with more than 65% observed a single time. Material for sequencing was PBMCs. All receptors come from a woman aged 18-29 years in good health and CMV-seropositive.

This chain connects TRBV6-1 to TRBJ1-3; D is ambiguous. This CDR3 has 12 amino acids. V was cut by 10 bases and J by 9 bases, with 16 bases left in between. In germline, CDR1 is MNHNS, CDR2 SASEGT. The CDR3 sequence is CATSRERSTIYF. CDR3 nucleotides: TGTGCCACCTCTAGGGAGCGGAGCACCATATATTTT.

The chain carries TRBV4-1 and TRBJ2-7; D perhaps matches TRBD1 (6 bases). The CDR3 covers 15 residues. CDR1 MGHRA and CDR2 YSYEKL come from the germline V gene. V lost 1 base and J 9 bases, leaving 19 bases between the germline ends. CDR3 residues: CASSQVGQRGGGQYF. The CDR3 DNA reads as TGCGCCAGCAGCCAAGTCGGACAGAGAGGCGGCGGGCAGTACTTC.

The genes are TRBV9 and TRBJ1-1; tentatively, D is TRBD1 (5 bases). The CDR3 consists of 15 residues. The germline CDR1 and CDR2 sequences are SGDLS and YYNGEE. The germline V and J ends were trimmed by 3 bases and 2 bases, with 14 bases remaining between them. The CDR3 loop is CASSGSGAGNTEAFF. In nucleotides, the CDR3 is TGTGCCAGCAGCGGCTCCGGGGCGGGAAACACTGAAGCTTTCTTT.

The sample holds a few counts of this clone. The V gene is TRBV15, the J gene TRBJ2-7, with D possibly TRBD2 on 5 matching bases. Trimming cost V 0 bases and J 5 bases, with 8 bases left between them. The germline gives CDR1 LNHNV, CDR2 YYDKDF (reference sequence). This CDR3 contains 13 residues. The CDR3 DNA follows: TGTGCCACCAGCAGAGACCCCGGGGACGAGCAGTACTTC. Protein product: CATSRDPGDEQYF.

The J gene is TRBJ1-6, the V gene TRBV19; the D gene is possibly TRBD1 (5 bases). This CDR3 comprises 20 residues. V was clipped by 6 bases and J by 0 bases, with 24 bases between them. Per the germline V gene, CDR1 is LNHDA and CDR2 is SQIVND (reference sequence). CDR3 region: CASSPRSGFRSSSYNSPLHF. DNA for the CDR3: TGTGCCAGTAGCCCACGATCAGGGTTTCGGAGCAGCTCCTATAATTCACCCCTCCACTTT.

The V call is TRBV5-4, the J call TRBJ2-3; 10 bases agree with TRBD1. Germline assignment: CDR1 SGHNT and CDR2 YYREEE (reference sequence). This CDR3 has 16 amino acids. The V segment lost 4 bases and the J segment 6 bases; nucleotides outside the gene matches: 11. The chain's CDR3 is CASSKPGQGIADTQYF. The CDR3 DNA reads TGTGCCAGCAGCAAGCCGGGACAGGGGATTGCGGATACGCAGTATTTT.

This clone has only one observation. J is TRBJ1-1 and V is TRBV5-1; D gene uncertain. From germline, CDR1 is SGHRS and CDR2 YFSETQ. The CDR3 contains 18 residues. The germline V and J ends were trimmed by 4 bases and 0 bases, with 22 bases remaining between them. The CDR3 here is CASSPSGTSQSLNTEAFF. For the CDR3, the DNA is TGCGCCAGCAGCCCCTCGGGAACAAGCCAAAGCCTGAACACTGAAGCTTTCTTT.

This chain connects TRBV28 to TRBJ2-7, with a weak D call TRBD1 (6 bases). This CDR3 has 13 amino acids. In germline, CDR1 is MDHEN, CDR2 SYDVKM. V was clipped by 11 bases and J by 2 bases, with 16 bases between them. The CDR3 DNA is TGTGCCCACCAGGGTACAGGGCCCTACGAGCAGTACTTC. Translated: CAHQGTGPYEQYF.

Points on this clone: This CDR3 is also generated by other DNA sequences in the sample. The CDR3 DNA sequence: TGTGCCAGCAGCGTACAATCTGGGGCCAACGTCCTGACTTTC. This gives the protein CASSVQSGANVLTF. The chain couples TRBV9 to TRBJ2-6; no definite D call. Per the germline V gene, CDR1 is SGDLS and CDR2 is YYNGEE. The CDR3 covers 14 residues. V was clipped by 1 base and J by 1 base, with 3 bases between them.

The chain employs TRBV7-9 and TRBJ2-7; 10 bases align to TRBD1. The junction had 10 bases not matched to a gene; V was cut back by 5 bases and J by 6 bases. The CDR3 is 15 amino acids. Germline CDR1 and CDR2: SEHNR and FQNEAQ (reference sequence). CDR3 nucleotide sequence: TGTGCCAGCAGCCGATCGAGGACAGGGGGAGGCGAGCAGTACTTC. Translating it yields CASSRSRTGGGEQYF.

The J gene is TRBJ2-3, the V gene TRBV4-2; perhaps TRBD2 as D (7 bases). V lost 1 base to trimming and J lost 6 bases, with 14 bases between them. Germline CDR1 LGHNA, CDR2 YNFKEQ. The CDR3 length is 15 residues. CDR3 bases: TGTGCCAGCAGCCAAGGAGGGGGGGATGTTGATACGCAGTATTTT. This codes for CASSQGGGDVDTQYF.

For the CDR3, the DNA is TGTGCCAGCAGCCCATTCCGGTCCGGGGAGGTTTTTTCCGGGGAGCTGTTTTTT. This codes for CASSPFRSGEVFSGELFF. This rearrangement joins TRBV5-4 to TRBJ2-2; the D gene is possibly TRBD2 (6 bases). Trimming pared 4 bases from V and 6 bases from J, leaving 25 bases between. Germline V gene lookup returns CDR1 SGHNT and CDR2 YYREEE (reference sequence). The CDR3 loop spans 18 amino acids.

This rearrangement joins TRBV7-8 to TRBJ2-5; no definite D call. The CDR3 is made up of 11 amino acids. V gave up 8 bases and J gave up 3 bases, with 7 bases separating them. The germline CDR1 and CDR2 sequences are SGHVS and FQNEAQ. The CDR3 region is CASVQKETQYF. In DNA, the CDR3 is TGTGCCAGCGTACAAAAAGAGACCCAGTACTTC. The variable domain in full, with the rest retrieved from reference TRBV7-8 and TRBJ2-5, is GAGVSQSPRYKVAKRGQDVALRCDPISGHVSLFWYQQALGQGPEFLTYFQNEAQLDKSGLPSDRFFAERPEGSVSTLKIQRTQQEDSAVYLCASVQKETQYFGPGTRLLVL.

The CDR3 region is CASSLGDSRATSNEQFF. Here the CDR3 DNA reads TGTGCCAGCAGCTTGGGGGACAGCCGAGCGACTTCTAATGAGCAGTTCTTC. The chain couples TRBV5-5 to TRBJ2-1; TRBD1 aligns across 7 bases. The germline V gene has CDR1 SGHKS and CDR2 YYEKEE (reference sequence). V shed 0 bases and J 7 bases; nucleotides not matched to a gene: 13. The CDR3 has 17 residues.

This sequence joins TRBV6-5 and TRBJ2-1, with D unclear. The CDR3 consists of 14 residues. Germline CDR1 MNHEY, CDR2 SVGAGI. V was cut by 5 bases and J by 5 bases, with 13 bases left in between. The CDR3 sequence: CASSRPTADNEQFF. The DNA for the CDR3 is TGTGCCAGCAGTCGACCAACAGCCGACAATGAGCAGTTCTTC.

This chain connects TRBV6-1 to TRBJ1-5; unclear D gene. Germline V CDR1 and CDR2: MNHNS, SASEGT. The CDR3 consists of 14 residues. Trimming stripped 8 bases from V and 3 bases from J, with 14 bases between. CDR3 DNA sequence: TGTGCCAGCGGTCGACGGGTGAACAATCAGCCCCAGCATTTT. Protein product: CASGRRVNNQPQHF.

In this sample, this clone turned up once. The V gene is TRBV2, the J gene TRBJ2-5, with D perhaps matching TRBD2 (5 bases). In germline, CDR1 is SNHLY, CDR2 FYNNEI. Trimming left V 7 bases short and J 6 bases short, with 6 bases between. This CDR3 region has 10 residues. CDR3 DNA sequence: TGTGCCAGCACGGGGAAGACCCAGTACTTC. Translating gives CASTGKTQYF.

The rearrangement uses TRBV6-6 and TRBJ2-7; TRBD2 is a possible D gene (6 bases). Trimming shortened V by 5 bases and J by 1 base, and 15 bases separated the two germline ends. This CDR3 has 15 amino acids. Germline values: CDR1 MNHNY, CDR2 SVGAGI (reference sequence). The CDR3 DNA reads as TGTGCCAGCAGTCCTCGGAGTAGCGGATCCTACGAGCAGTACTTC. The encoded protein is CASSPRSSGSYEQYF.

J is TRBJ2-5 and V is TRBV29-1, with D maybe TRBD1 (5 bases). CDR3 size: 13 residues. The V and J ends lost 5 bases and 3 bases respectively, with 13 bases between them. The germline V gene has CDR1 SQVTM and CDR2 ANQGSEA. CDR3 region: CSVYPTAKETQYF. The CDR3 coding sequence is TGCAGCGTTTACCCGACAGCAAAAGAGACCCAGTACTTC.

The chain is built from TRBV13 and TRBJ2-7; D may be TRBD1 (5 bases). This CDR3 is 14 amino acids long. Trimming left V 1 base short and J 4 bases short, with 11 bases between. In germline, CDR1 is PRHDT, CDR2 FYEKMQ (reference sequence). The CDR3 sequence is CASSLEQGSYEQYF. The CDR3 DNA reads as TGTGCCAGCAGCTTAGAGCAGGGCTCGTACGAGCAGTACTTC.